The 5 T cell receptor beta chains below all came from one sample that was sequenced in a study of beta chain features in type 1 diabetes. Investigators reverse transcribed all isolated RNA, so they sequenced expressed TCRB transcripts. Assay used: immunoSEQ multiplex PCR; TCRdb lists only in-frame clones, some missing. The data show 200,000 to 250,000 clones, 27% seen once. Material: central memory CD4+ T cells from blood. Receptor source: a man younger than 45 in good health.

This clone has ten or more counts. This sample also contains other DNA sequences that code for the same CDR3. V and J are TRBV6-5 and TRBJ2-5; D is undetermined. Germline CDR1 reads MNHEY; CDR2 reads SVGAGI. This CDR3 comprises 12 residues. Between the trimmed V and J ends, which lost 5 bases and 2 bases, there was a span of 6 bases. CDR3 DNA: TGTGCCAGCAGTCACCTGCAAGAGACCCAGTACTTC. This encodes CASSHLQETQYF.

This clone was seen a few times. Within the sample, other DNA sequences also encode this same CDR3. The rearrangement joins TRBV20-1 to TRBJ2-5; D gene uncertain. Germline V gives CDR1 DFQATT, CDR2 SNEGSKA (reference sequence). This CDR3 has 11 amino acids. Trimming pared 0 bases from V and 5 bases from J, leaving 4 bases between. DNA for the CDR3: TGCAGTGCTAGAGAAGGGGAGACCCAGTACTTC. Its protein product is CSAREGETQYF.

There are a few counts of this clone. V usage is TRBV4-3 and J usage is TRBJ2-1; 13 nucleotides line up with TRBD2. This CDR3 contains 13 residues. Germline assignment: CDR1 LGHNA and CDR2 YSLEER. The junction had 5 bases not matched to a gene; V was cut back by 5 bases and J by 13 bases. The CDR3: CASSSRLAGGQFF. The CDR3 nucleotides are TGCGCCAGCAGCTCCCGACTAGCGGGAGGTCAGTTCTTC.

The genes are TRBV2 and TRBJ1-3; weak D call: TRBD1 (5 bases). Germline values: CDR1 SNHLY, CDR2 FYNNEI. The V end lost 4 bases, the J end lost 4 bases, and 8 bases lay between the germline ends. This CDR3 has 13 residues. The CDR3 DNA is TGTGCCAGCAGTGGGGGCGAGGGAAACACCATATATTTT. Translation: CASSGGEGNTIYF.

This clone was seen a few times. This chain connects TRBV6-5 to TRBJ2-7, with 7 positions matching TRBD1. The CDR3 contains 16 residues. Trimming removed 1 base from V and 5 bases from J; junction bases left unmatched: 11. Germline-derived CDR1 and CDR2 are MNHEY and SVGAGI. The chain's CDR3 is CASSYYGQAPLNEQYF. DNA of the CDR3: TGTGCCAGCAGTTACTACGGACAGGCCCCATTGAACGAGCAGTACTTC.